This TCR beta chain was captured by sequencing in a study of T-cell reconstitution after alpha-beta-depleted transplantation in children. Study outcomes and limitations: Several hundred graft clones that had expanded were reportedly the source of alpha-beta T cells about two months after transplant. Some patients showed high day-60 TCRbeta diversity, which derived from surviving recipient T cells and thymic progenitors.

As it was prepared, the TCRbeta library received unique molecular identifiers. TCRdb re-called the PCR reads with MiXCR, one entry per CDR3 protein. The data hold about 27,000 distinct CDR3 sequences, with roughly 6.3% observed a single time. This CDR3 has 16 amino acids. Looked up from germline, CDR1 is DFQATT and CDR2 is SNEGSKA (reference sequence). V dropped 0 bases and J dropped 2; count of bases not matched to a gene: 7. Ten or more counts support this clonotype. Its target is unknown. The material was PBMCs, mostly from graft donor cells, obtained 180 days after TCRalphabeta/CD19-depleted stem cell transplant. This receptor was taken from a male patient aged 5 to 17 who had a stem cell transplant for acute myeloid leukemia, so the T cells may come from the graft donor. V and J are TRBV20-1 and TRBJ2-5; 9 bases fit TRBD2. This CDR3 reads CSARDPGLAPQETQYF. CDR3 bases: TGCAGTGCTAGAGATCCCGGACTAGCGCCTCAAGAGACCCAGTACTTC.